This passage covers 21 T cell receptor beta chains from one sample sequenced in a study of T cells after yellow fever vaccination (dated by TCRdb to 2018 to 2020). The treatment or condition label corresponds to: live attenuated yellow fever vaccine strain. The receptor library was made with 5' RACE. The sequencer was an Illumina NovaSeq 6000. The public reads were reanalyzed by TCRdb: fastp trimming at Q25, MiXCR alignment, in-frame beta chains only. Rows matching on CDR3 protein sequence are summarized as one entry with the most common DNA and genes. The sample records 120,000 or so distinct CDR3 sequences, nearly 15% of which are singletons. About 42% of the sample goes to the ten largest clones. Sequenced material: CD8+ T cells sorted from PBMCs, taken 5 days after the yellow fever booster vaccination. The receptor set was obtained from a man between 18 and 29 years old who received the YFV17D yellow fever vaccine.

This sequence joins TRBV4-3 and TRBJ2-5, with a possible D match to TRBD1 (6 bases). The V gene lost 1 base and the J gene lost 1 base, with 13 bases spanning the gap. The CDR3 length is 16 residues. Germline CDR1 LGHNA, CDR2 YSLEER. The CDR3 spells CASSQAPGQLQETQYF. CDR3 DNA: TGCGCCAGCAGCCAAGCGCCCGGACAGCTCCAAGAGACCCAGTACTTC.

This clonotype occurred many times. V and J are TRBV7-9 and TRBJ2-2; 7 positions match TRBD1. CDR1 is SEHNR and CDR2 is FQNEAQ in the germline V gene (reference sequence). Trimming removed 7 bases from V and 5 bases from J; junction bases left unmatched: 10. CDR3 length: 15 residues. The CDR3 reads CASNAGNRGTGELFF. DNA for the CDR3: TGTGCCAGCAACGCAGGGAACAGGGGAACCGGGGAGCTGTTTTTT.

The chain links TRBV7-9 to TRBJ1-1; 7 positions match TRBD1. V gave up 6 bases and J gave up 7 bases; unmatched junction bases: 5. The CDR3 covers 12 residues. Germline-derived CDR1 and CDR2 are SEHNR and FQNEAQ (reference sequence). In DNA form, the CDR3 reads TGTGCCAGCAGTTTCAGGGGGTTTGAAGCTTTCTTT. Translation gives CASSFRGFEAFF.

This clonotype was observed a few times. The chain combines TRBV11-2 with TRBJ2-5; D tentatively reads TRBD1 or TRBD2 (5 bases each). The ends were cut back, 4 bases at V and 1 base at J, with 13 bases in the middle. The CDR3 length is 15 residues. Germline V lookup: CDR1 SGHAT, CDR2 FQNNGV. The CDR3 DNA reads TGTGCCAGCAGCTCCGGCCCCGGGGCCCAAGAGACCCAGTACTTC. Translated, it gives CASSSGPGAQETQYF.

The CDR3 bases are TGTGCCAGCAAGGACAGATTGGACAAAAACATTCAGTACTTC. This sequence encodes CASKDRLDKNIQYF. The rearrangement uses TRBV27 and TRBJ2-4, with TRBD1 as a possible D gene (6 bases). V was pared by 7 bases and J by 3 bases, with 13 bases between. From germline, CDR1 is MNHEY and CDR2 SMNVEV (reference sequence). The CDR3 has 14 residues.

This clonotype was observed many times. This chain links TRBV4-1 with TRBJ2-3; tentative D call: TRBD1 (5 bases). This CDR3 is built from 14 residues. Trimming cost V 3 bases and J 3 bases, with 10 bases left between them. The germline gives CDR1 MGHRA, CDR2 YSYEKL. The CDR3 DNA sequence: TGCGCCAGCAGCCATGTGGGGCTTACAGATACGCAGTATTTT. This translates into CASSHVGLTDTQYF.

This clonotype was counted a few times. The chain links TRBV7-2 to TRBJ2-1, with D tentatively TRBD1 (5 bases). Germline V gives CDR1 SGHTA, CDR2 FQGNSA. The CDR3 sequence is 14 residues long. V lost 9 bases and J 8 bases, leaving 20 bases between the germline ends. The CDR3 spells CASTTARHLDEQFF. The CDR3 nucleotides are TGTGCCAGTACGACAGCTCGCCACCTTGATGAGCAGTTCTTC.

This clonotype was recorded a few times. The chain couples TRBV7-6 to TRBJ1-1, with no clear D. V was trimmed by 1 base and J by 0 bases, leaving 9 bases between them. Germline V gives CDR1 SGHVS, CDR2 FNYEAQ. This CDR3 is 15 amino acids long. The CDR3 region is CASSLETHMNTEAFF. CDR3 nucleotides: TGTGCCAGCAGCTTAGAGACACACATGAACACTGAAGCTTTCTTT.

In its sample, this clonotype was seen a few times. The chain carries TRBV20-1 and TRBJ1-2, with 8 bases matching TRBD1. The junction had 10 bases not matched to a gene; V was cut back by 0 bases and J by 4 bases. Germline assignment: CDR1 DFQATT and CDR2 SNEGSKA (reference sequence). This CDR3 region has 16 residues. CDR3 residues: CSARDRTGKFLYGYTF. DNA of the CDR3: TGCAGTGCTAGAGATCGGACAGGGAAATTCCTCTATGGCTACACCTTC.

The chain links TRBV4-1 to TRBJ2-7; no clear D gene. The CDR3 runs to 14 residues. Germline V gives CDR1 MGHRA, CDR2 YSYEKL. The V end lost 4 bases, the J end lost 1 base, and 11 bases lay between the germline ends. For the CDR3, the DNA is TGCGCCAGCAGCCCAACCGACGTATCCTACGAGCAGTACGTC. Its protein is CASSPTDVSYEQYV.

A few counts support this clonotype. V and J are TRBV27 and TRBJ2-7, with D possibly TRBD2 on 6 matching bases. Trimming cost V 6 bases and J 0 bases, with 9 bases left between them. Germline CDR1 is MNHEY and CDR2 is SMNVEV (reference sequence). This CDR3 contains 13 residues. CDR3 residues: CASRRGISYEQYF. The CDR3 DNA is TGTGCCAGCAGGCGGGGCATCTCCTACGAGCAGTACTTC.

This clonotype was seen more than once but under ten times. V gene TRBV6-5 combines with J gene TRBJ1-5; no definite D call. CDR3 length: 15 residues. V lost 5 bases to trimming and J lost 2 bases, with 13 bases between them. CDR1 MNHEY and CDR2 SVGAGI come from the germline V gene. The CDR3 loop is CASSESLIGNQPQHF. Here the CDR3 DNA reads TGTGCCAGCAGTGAGTCCCTAATAGGCAATCAGCCCCAGCATTTT.

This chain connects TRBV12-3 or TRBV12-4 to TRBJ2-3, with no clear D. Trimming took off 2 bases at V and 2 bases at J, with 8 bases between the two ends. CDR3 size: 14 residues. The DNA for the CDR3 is TGTGCCAGCAGTTTAAAAGGCCCCACAGATACGCAGTATTTT. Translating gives CASSLKGPTDTQYF.

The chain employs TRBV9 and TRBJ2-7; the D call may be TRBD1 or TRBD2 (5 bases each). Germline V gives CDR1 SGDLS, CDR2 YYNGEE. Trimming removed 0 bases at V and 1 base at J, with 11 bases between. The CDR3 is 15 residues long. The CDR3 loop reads CASSVGGDLSYEQYF. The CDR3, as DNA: TGTGCCAGCAGCGTAGGTGGGGACCTTTCCTACGAGCAGTACTTC.

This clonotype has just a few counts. The CDR3 here is CASRPVRARHTDTQYF. For the CDR3, the DNA is TGTGCCAGCCGCCCCGTGCGAGCGAGGCACACAGATACGCAGTATTTT. V and J are TRBV7-9 and TRBJ2-3; D ambiguous. The germline CDR1 and CDR2 sequences are SEHNR and FQNEAQ (reference sequence). This CDR3 comprises 16 residues. Deletions cut 8 bases from V and 2 bases from J, with 20 bases between. Full variable domain (outside the CDR3, taken from reference TRBV7-9 and TRBJ2-3): DTGVSQNPRHKITKRGQNVTFRCDPISEHNRLYWYRQTLGQGPEFLTYFQNEAQLEKSRLLSDRFSAERPKGSFSTLEIQRTEQGDSAMYLCASRPVRARHTDTQYFGPGTRLTVL.

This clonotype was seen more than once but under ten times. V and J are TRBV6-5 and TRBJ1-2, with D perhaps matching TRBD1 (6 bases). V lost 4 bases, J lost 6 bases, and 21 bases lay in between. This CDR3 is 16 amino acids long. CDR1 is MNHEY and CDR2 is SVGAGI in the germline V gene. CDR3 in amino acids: CASSSSSGAIFDGYTF. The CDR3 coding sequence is TGTGCCAGCAGTTCCTCCTCAGGGGCGATTTTTGATGGCTACACCTTC.

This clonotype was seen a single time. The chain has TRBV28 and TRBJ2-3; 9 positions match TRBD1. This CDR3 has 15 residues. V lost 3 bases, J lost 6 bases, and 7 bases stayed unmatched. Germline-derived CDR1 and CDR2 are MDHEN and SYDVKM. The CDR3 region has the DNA TGTGCCAGCAGTTTCGGGACAGGGTCATCCGATACGCAGTATTTT. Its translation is CASSFGTGSSDTQYF.

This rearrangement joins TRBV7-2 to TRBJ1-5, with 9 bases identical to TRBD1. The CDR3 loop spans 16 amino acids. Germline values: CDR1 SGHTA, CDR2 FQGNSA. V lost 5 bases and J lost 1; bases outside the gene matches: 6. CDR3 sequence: CASSPRTGESNQPQHF. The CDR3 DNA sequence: TGTGCCAGCAGCCCCCGGACAGGGGAGAGCAATCAGCCCCAGCATTTT.

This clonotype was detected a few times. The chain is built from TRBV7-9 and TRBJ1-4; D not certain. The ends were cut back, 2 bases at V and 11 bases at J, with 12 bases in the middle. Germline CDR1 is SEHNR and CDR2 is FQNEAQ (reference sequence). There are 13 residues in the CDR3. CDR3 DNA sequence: TGTGCCAGCAGCTTAACACCTGTGGAGAAACTGTTTTTT. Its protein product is CASSLTPVEKLFF.

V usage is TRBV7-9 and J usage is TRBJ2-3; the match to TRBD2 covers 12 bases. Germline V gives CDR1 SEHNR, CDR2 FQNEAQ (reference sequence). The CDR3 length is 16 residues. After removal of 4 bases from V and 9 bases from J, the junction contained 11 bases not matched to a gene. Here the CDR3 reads CASSYVRLAGDETQYF. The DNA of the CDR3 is TGTGCCAGCAGCTACGTCCGACTAGCGGGAGACGAGACGCAGTATTTT.

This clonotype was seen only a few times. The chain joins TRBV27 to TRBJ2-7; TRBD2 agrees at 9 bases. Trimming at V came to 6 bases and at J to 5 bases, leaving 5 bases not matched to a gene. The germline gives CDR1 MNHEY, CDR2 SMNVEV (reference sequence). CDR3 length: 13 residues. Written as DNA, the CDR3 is TGTGCCAGCAGGGGACTAGCTCTCGACGAGCAGTACGTC. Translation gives CASRGLALDEQYV.